One sample yielded the 27 T cell receptor beta chains listed below, sequenced in a study of graft-versus-host responses after intestinal transplantation. Sequenced by immunoSEQ multiplex PCR; TCRdb stores in-frame clones only, minus some. The repertoire has 4,500 or so clones, around 28% of them found once; the top ten carry 7.9%. The starting material was alloreactive CD4+ T cells from a mixed lymphocyte reaction culture, obtained before transplantation. Described subset: CFSE-low proliferating T cells sorted from roughly 6-day pre-transplant mixed lymphocyte reaction (GvH or HvG direction). The receptors come from a human patient who was an organ donor for intestinal transplantation.

The chain carries TRBV6-4 and TRBJ1-2, with D perhaps matching TRBD1 (5 bases). This CDR3 is built from 16 residues. Germline-derived CDR1 and CDR2 are MRHNA and SNTAGT. Trimming took 5 bases from V and 10 from J, leaving 26 bases between them. CDR3 coding DNA: TGTGCCAGCAGTTACGGTCTTGGACCGCGGGGCGGTGTCTACACCTTC. Amino acid sequence: CASSYGLGPRGGVYTF.

The chain recombines TRBV2 with TRBJ2-7, with no clear D. Per germline, CDR1 SNHLY and CDR2 FYNNEI. The CDR3 length is 12 residues. Trimming took off 4 bases at V and 1 base at J, with 5 bases between the two ends. CDR3 sequence reads: CASSVLSYEQYF. The CDR3 bases are TGTGCCAGCAGTGTTCTTTCCTACGAGCAGTACTTC.

In the case of this clone: The junction departs from germline at one end; a sequencing error may be responsible. CDR3 coding DNA: TGTGCCAGCAGTGAAGGGCTGAAAGATACGCAGTATTTT. It translates to CASSEGLKDTQYF. This rearrangement joins TRBV10-3 to TRBJ2-3, with D unclear. CDR1 and CDR2 from the germline V gene are ENHRY and SYGVKD. This CDR3 has 13 residues.

Note on this clone: The junction shows a germline mismatch at one end, possibly a read error. This sequence joins TRBV7-2 and TRBJ2-2; 11 nucleotides line up with TRBD2. The CDR3 is made up of 14 amino acids. The germline V gene has CDR1 SGHTA and CDR2 FQGNSA. Here the CDR3 reads CASSVAGGPGELFF. DNA of the CDR3: TGTGCCAGCAGCGTAGCGGGGGGGCCCGGGGAGCTGTTTTTT.

The chain uses TRBV29-1 and TRBJ1-5; 8 bases are a match to TRBD1. The germline CDR1 and CDR2 sequences are SQVTM and ANQGSEA. CDR3 length equals 13 residues. Trimming removed 6 bases from V and 6 bases from J; junction bases left unmatched: 7. The CDR3 region is CSVSGQGGQPQHF. The CDR3 region has the DNA TGCAGCGTGAGCGGACAGGGTGGTCAGCCCCAGCATTTT.

The chain recombines TRBV6-5 with TRBJ1-5, with 9 bases that match TRBD1. There are 15 residues in the CDR3. Germline CDR1 MNHEY, CDR2 SVGAGI. Unmatched junction bases numbered 3, after V lost 5 bases and J lost 1 base. The CDR3 reads CASSLDRGSNQPQHF. The CDR3 coding sequence is TGTGCCAGCAGTCTAGACAGGGGGAGCAATCAGCCCCAGCATTTT.

This clone has only a few counts. V and J are TRBV7-2 and TRBJ1-5; D is uncertain. Trimming pared 4 bases from V and 4 bases from J, leaving 8 bases between. Germline V gene data show CDR1 as SGHTA and CDR2 as FQGNSA. The CDR3 spans 13 residues. CDR3 coding DNA: TGTGCCAGCAGCTCCTTCTCGAATCAGCCCCAGCATTTT. It is translated as CASSSFSNQPQHF.

The gene calls are TRBV19 and TRBJ2-1, with unresolved D. The CDR3 length is 13 residues. Germline lookup yields CDR1 LNHDA and CDR2 SQIVND (reference sequence). The V and J ends lost 6 bases and 0 bases respectively, with 6 bases between them. CDR3 bases: TGTGCCAGTAGAGGTCTCTCCTACAATGAGCAGTTCTTC. The encoded protein is CASRGLSYNEQFF.

Comment on this clone: At the DNA level, this CDR3 is encoded by other sequences in the same sample as well. This chain connects TRBV25-1 to TRBJ1-2; 7 bases agree with TRBD1. The germline V gene has CDR1 MGHDK and CDR2 SYGVNS. The V and J ends lost 4 bases and 4 bases, in that order; junction bases with no gene match: 3. The CDR3 has 13 amino acids. The CDR3 bases are TGTGCCAGCAGTGGACAGGGTTTCTATGGCTACACCTTC. Encoded protein: CASSGQGFYGYTF.

CDR3 sequence: CASSLGLDTQYF. CDR3 coding DNA: TGTGCCAGCAGCTTAGGTTTAGATACGCAGTATTTT. J is TRBJ2-3 and V is TRBV11-2; the D is unclear. V was cut by 1 base and J by 5 bases, with 4 bases left in between. CDR1 and CDR2 from the germline V gene are SGHAT and FQNNGV. The CDR3 has 12 residues.

V gene TRBV4-3 combines with J gene TRBJ1-4; TRBD1 aligns across 7 bases. The V gene's germline CDR1 is LGHNA and CDR2 YSLEER. V shed 0 bases, J shed 0 bases, and the junction held 4 bases outside the gene matches. The CDR3 totals 17 residues. The CDR3, as DNA: TGCGCCAGCAGCCAAGAATGGCAGGGGGCAACTAATGAAAAACTGTTTTTT. It translates to CASSQEWQGATNEKLFF.

The chain carries TRBV5-4 and TRBJ2-2, with 8 bases fitting TRBD2. After removal of 4 bases from V and 4 bases from J, the junction contained 9 bases not matched to a gene. Germline V gene lookup returns CDR1 SGHNT and CDR2 YYREEE (reference sequence). The CDR3 is 16 amino acids. CDR3 region: CASSTFFAGGTGELFF. CDR3 coding DNA: TGTGCCAGCAGCACCTTCTTCGCGGGGGGCACCGGGGAGCTGTTTTTT.

This clone showed up just a few times. This chain links TRBV4-2 with TRBJ1-3, with D uncertain. CDR3 length: 16 residues. The V gene lost 5 bases and the J gene lost 5 bases, with 19 bases spanning the gap. Germline CDR1 is LGHNA and CDR2 is YNFKEQ. The CDR3 DNA sequence: TGTGCCAGCAGCTTGGAAGGCCCCGGGCCCCGAAACACCATATATTTT. This translates into CASSLEGPGPRNTIYF.

The chain has TRBV21-1 and TRBJ1-3. TRBV21-1 is shown as a pseudogene. CDR3 length: 17 amino acids. The CDR3 loop is CASRPHIATHARNTIYF. The CDR3 coding sequence is TGTGCCAGCAGACCACACATAGCTACACACGCACGAAACACCATATATTTT.

The chain has TRBV28 and TRBJ2-7; 8 bases are a match to TRBD1. The CDR3 spans 15 residues. Looked up from germline, CDR1 is MDHEN and CDR2 is SYDVKM. The trim removed 2 bases at V and 3 bases at J, leaving 6 bases unmatched. The CDR3, as DNA: TGTGCCAGCAGTTTACAGGGGGCGCAAAACTACGAGCAGTACTTC. Protein: CASSLQGAQNYEQYF.

This chain links TRBV29-1 with TRBJ2-3, with D uncertain. The CDR3 extends over 14 amino acids. V lost 4 bases to trimming and J lost 3 bases, with 14 bases between them. Germline V CDR1 and CDR2: SQVTM, ANQGSEA. The CDR3 loop reads CSVVELSWTDTQYF. DNA for the CDR3: TGCAGCGTTGTGGAGTTATCGTGGACAGATACGCAGTATTTT.

The rearrangement links TRBV5-1 to TRBJ1-2; D ambiguous. Germline V CDR1 and CDR2: SGHRS, YFSETQ. Trimming shortened V by 4 bases and J by 3 bases, and 10 bases separated the two germline ends. The CDR3 contains 13 residues. CDR3 nucleotides: TGCGCCAGCAGCCCGGACGGGGACTATGGCTACACCTTC. Encoded protein: CASSPDGDYGYTF.

This clone was seen more than once but under ten times. V gene TRBV7-2 combines with J gene TRBJ1-1, with D possibly being TRBD1 (6 bases). V gave up 2 bases and J gave up 0 bases, with 13 bases separating them. Germline V gene data show CDR1 as SGHTA and CDR2 as FQGNSA. The CDR3 has 16 residues. CDR3 protein: CASSLLGGRMNTEAFF. Written as DNA, the CDR3 is TGTGCCAGCAGCTTATTAGGGGGGCGGATGAACACTGAAGCTTTCTTT.

This clone is medium-sized (0.01 to 0.1%) in the sample. Additional DNA sequences in this sample encode the identical CDR3. The chain links TRBV19 to TRBJ1-2; perhaps TRBD1 as D (6 bases). Germline V CDR1 and CDR2: LNHDA, SQIVND (reference sequence). The CDR3 extends over 13 amino acids. V lost 6 bases to trimming and J lost 8 bases, with 16 bases between them. The CDR3 DNA follows: TGTGCCAGTAGCAGGAGAGGGGGGCTCGGCTACACCTTC. This encodes CASSRRGGLGYTF.

This clone was seen a few times. The gene calls are TRBV5-4 and TRBJ2-1; D is perhaps TRBD1 (6 bases). Germline CDR1 SGHNT, CDR2 YYREEE (reference sequence). V was cut by 0 bases and J by 5 bases, with 12 bases left in between. The CDR3 runs to 15 residues. The CDR3 nucleotides are TGTGCCAGCAGCTTGGGGGGGCATAGGGACAATGAGCAGTTCTTC. It encodes CASSLGGHRDNEQFF.

As DNA, the CDR3 is TGTGCCATCAGTGACAGGGCGAGGAAAAAACTGTTTTTT. Protein: CAISDRARKKLFF. This rearrangement joins TRBV10-3 to TRBJ1-4; D perhaps matches TRBD1 (5 bases). This CDR3 has 13 amino acids. Trimming left V 3 bases short and J 9 bases short, with 11 bases between. Germline V gives CDR1 ENHRY, CDR2 SYGVKD.

The chain uses TRBV19 and TRBJ1-2; D gene ambiguous. Germline CDR1 is LNHDA and CDR2 is SQIVND (reference sequence). This CDR3 is built from 17 residues. The V end lost 5 bases, the J end lost 4 bases, and 23 bases lay between the germline ends. CDR3 residues: CASSVVEANRKTYGYTF. The DNA of the CDR3 is TGTGCCAGTAGTGTGGTCGAGGCAAATCGAAAGACCTATGGCTACACCTTC.

This clone showed up just a few times. The gene calls are TRBV4-3 and TRBJ2-3; TRBD1 matches 12 bases. This CDR3 comprises 17 residues. The germline V gene encodes CDR1 LGHNA and CDR2 YSLEER. V shed 5 bases, J shed 0 bases, and the junction held 6 bases outside the gene matches. The CDR3 nucleotides read TGCGCCAGCAGCGACGGGACAGGGGGCCGCAGCACAGATACGCAGTATTTT. Amino acids: CASSDGTGGRSTDTQYF.

The rearrangement uses TRBV7-2 and TRBJ2-7; D gene unclear. Per germline, CDR1 SGHTA and CDR2 FQGNSA. The ends were cut back, 5 bases at V and 3 bases at J, with 20 bases in the middle. CDR3 length equals 16 residues. This CDR3 reads CASSPTRRMRYYEQYF. The CDR3 nucleotides are TGTGCCAGCAGCCCCACTCGAAGAATGAGGTACTACGAGCAGTACTTC.

Details on this clone: A much larger clone lies one base from this, so it may be a read error. The chain is built from TRBV9 and TRBJ1-1; no clear D gene. Germline values: CDR1 SGDLS, CDR2 YYNGEE. This CDR3 comprises 11 residues. V gave up 4 bases and J gave up 1 base, with 2 bases separating them. In DNA form, the CDR3 reads TGTGCCAGCAGCCAGAACACTGAAGCTTTCTTT. Its translation is CASSQNTEAFF. The whole variable domain, remainder taken from reference TRBV9 and TRBJ1-1, is DSGVTQTPKHLITATGQRVTLRCSPRSGDLSVYWYQQSLDQGLQFLIQYYNGEERAKGNILERFSAQQFPDLHSELNLSSLELGDSALYFCASSQNTEAFFGQGTRLTVV.

The chain recombines TRBV27 with TRBJ2-3; TRBD1 or TRBD2 may be the D gene (5 bases each). The length of the CDR3 is 14 residues. V lost 5 bases, J lost 0 bases, and 9 bases lay in between. Germline V gives CDR1 MNHEY, CDR2 SMNVEV (reference sequence). The CDR3 sequence: CASSIRDSTDTQYF. CDR3 coding DNA: TGTGCCAGCAGTATAAGGGACAGCACAGATACGCAGTATTTT.

This clone appeared a few times. The chain is built from TRBV30 and TRBJ1-4; D perhaps matches TRBD1 (6 bases). CDR3 size: 15 residues. CDR1 GTSNPN and CDR2 SVGIG come from the germline V gene (reference sequence). Trimming left V 0 bases short and J 7 bases short, with 15 bases between. The CDR3 is CAWSVDLGAGEKLFF. The CDR3 bases are TGTGCCTGGAGTGTAGATCTGGGGGCAGGTGAAAAACTGTTTTTT.